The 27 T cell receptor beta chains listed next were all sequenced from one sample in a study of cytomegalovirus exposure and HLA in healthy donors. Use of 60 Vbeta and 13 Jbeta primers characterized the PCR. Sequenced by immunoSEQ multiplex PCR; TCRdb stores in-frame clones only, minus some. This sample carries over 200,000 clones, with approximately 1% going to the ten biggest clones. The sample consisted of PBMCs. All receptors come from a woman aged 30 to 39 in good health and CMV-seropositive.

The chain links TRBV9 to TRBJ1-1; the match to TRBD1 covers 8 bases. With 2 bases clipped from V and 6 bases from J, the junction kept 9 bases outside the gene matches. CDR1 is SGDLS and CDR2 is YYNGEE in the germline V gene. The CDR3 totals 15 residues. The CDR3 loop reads CASSVTGQEGAEAFF. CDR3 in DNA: TGTGCCAGCAGCGTGACGGGACAGGAGGGGGCTGAAGCTTTCTTT.

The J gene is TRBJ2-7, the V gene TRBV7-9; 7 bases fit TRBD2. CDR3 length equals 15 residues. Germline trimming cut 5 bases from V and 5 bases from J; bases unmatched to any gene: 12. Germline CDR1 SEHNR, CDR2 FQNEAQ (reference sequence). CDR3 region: CASSVFLREFNEQYF. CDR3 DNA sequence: TGTGCCAGCAGCGTTTTTTTGCGGGAGTTCAACGAGCAGTACTTC.

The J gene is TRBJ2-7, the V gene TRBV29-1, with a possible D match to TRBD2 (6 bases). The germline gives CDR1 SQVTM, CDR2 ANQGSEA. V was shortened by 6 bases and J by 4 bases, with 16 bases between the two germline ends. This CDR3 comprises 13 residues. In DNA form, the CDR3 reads TGCAGCGTAGCTCCGGGACTGGGATACGAGCAGTACTTC. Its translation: CSVAPGLGYEQYF.

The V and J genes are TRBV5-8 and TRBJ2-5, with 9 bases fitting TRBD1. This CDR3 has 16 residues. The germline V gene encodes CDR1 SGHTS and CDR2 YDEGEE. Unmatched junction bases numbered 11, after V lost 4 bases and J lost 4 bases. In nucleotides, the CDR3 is TGTGCCAGCAGCGTGGGACAGGGAGGCGCCGCAGAGACCCAGTACTTC. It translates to CASSVGQGGAAETQYF.

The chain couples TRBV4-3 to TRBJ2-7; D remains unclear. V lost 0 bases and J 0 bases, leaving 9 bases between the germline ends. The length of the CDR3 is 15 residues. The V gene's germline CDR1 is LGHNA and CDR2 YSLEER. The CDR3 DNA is TGCGCCAGCAGCCAAGATCGATGGAGCTCCTACGAGCAGTACTTC. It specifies CASSQDRWSSYEQYF.

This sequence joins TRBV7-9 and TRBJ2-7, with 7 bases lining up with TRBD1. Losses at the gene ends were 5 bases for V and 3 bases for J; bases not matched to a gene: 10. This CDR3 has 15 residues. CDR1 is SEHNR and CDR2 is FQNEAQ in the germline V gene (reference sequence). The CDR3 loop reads CASSRGGAMYYEQYF. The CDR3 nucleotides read TGTGCCAGCAGCCGAGGGGGCGCGATGTACTACGAGCAGTACTTC.

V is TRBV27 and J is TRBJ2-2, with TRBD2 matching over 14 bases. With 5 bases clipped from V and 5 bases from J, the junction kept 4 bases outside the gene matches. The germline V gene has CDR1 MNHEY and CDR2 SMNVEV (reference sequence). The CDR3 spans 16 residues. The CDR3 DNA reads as TGTGCCAGCAGTGTCGGACTAGCGGGAGGAACCGGGGAGCTGTTTTTT. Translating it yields CASSVGLAGGTGELFF.

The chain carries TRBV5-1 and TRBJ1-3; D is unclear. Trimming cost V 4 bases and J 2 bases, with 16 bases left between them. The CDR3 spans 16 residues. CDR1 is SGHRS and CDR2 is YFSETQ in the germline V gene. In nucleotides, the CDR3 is TGCGCCAGCAGCCCCAACGGCAGGAGGGCTGGAAACACCATATATTTT. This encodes CASSPNGRRAGNTIYF.

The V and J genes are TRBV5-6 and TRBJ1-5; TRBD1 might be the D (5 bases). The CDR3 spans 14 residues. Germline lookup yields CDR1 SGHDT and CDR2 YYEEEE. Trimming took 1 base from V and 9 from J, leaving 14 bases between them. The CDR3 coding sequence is TGTGCCAGCAGCTTGTGGCAGGGCGCCGGGCCCCAGCATTTT. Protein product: CASSLWQGAGPQHF.

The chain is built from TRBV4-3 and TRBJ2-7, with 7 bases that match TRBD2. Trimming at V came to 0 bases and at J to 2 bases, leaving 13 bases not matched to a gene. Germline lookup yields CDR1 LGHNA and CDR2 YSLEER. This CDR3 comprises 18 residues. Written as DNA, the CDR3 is TGCGCCAGCAGCCAAGATTTGGTTAGGACTAGTTCCCCCTACGAGCAGTACTTC. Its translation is CASSQDLVRTSSPYEQYF.

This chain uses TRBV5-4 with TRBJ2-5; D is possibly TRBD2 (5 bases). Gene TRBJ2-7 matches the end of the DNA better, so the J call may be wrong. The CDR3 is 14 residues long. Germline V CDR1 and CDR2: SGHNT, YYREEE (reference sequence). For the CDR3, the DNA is TGTGCCAGCAGCCAACAGCGAGGGTCCTACGAGCAGTACTTC. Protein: CASSQQRGSYEQYF.

The CDR3 is CAWRTERSTGELFF. CDR3 sequence (DNA): TGTGCCTGGAGGACAGAGAGGAGCACCGGGGAGCTGTTTTTT. The chain employs TRBV30 and TRBJ2-2, with a possible D match to TRBD1 (5 bases). Trimming removed 3 bases at V and 4 bases at J, with 12 bases between. This CDR3 has 14 residues. The germline V gene has CDR1 GTSNPN and CDR2 SVGIG (reference sequence).

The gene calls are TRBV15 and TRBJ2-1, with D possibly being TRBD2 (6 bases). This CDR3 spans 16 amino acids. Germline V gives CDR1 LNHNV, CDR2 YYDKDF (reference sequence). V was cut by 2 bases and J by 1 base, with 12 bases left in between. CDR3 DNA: TGTGCCACCAGCAGAAACGGGAGAGGGTCCTACAATGAGCAGTTCTTC. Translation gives CATSRNGRGSYNEQFF. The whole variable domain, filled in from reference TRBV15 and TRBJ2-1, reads DAMVIQNPRYQVTQFGKPVTLSCSQTLNHNVMYWYQQKSSQAPKLLFHYYDKDFNNEADTPDNFQSRRPNTSFCFLDIRSPGLGDTAMYLCATSRNGRGSYNEQFFGPGTRLTVL.

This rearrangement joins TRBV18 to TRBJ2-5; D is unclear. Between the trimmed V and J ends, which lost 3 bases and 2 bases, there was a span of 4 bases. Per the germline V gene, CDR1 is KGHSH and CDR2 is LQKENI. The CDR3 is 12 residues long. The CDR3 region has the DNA TGTGCCAGCTCACCCCCTCAAGAGACCCAGTACTTC. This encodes CASSPPQETQYF.

CDR3 DNA sequence: TGTGCCAGCAGCCGCCGGAGCTACGAGCAGTACTTC. Protein product: CASSRRSYEQYF. The genes are TRBV5-5 and TRBJ2-7; no definite D call. CDR3 size: 12 residues. V lost 4 bases to trimming and J lost 3 bases, with 8 bases between them. Germline CDR1 is SGHKS and CDR2 is YYEKEE (reference sequence).

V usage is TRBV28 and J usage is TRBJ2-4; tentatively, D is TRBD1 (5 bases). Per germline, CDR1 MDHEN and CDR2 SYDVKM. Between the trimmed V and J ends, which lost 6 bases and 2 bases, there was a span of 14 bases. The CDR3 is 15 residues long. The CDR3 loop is CASRGVSRSKNIQYF. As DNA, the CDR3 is TGTGCCAGCAGAGGGGTGAGTCGATCCAAAAACATTCAGTACTTC.

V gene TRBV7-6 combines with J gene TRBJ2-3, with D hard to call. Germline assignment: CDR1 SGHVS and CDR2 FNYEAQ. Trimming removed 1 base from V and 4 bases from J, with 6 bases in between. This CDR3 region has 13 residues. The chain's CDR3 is CASSLVESDTQYF. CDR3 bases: TGTGCCAGCAGCTTAGTAGAATCAGATACGCAGTATTTT.

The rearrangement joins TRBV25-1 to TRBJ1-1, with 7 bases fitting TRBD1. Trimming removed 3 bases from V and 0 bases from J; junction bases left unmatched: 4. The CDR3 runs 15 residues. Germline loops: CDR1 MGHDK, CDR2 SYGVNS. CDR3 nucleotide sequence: TGTGCCAGCAGTGAGGACAGGCGCATGAACACTGAAGCTTTCTTT. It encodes CASSEDRRMNTEAFF.

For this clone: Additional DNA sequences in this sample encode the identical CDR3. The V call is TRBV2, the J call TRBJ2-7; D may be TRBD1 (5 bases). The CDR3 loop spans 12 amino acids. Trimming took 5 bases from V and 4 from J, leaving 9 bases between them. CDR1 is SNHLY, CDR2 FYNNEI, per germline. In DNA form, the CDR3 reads TGTGCCAGCAGTTCTCAGGGTTACGAGCAGTACTTC. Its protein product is CASSSQGYEQYF.

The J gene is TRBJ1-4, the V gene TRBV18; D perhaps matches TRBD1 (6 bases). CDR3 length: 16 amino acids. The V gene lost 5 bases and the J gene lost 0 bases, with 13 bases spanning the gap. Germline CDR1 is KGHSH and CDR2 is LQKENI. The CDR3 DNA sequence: TGTGCCAGCTCATCTCTTTCAGGGGCAACTAATGAAAAACTGTTTTTT. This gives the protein CASSSLSGATNEKLFF.

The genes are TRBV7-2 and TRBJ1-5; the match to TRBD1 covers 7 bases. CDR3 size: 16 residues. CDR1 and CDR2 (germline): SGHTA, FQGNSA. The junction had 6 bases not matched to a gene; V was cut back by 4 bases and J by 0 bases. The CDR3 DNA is TGTGCCAGCAGCTGGGACAGTCCCTATAGCAATCAGCCCCAGCATTTT. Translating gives CASSWDSPYSNQPQHF.

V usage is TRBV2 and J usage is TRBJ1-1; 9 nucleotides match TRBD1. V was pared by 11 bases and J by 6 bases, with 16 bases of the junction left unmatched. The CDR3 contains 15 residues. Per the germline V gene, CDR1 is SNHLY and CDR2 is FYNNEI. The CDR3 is CALRAPTGGQPEAFF. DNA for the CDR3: TGTGCCCTAAGGGCTCCGACAGGGGGACAACCTGAAGCTTTCTTT.

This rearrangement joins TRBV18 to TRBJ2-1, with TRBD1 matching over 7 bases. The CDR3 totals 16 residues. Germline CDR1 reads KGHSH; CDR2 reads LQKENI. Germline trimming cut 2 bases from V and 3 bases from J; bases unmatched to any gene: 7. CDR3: CASSPYETGLYNEQFF. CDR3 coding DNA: TGTGCCAGCTCACCATACGAGACAGGGCTCTACAATGAGCAGTTCTTC. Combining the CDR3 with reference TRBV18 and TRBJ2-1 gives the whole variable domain NAGVMQNPRHLVRRRGQEARLRCSPMKGHSHVYWYRQLPEEGLKFMVYLQKENIIDESGMPKERFSAEFPKEGPSILRIQQVVRGDSAAYFCASSPYETGLYNEQFFGPGTRLTVL.

CDR3 region: CAISPGASGIYNEQFF. CDR3 coding DNA: TGTGCCATATCCCCCGGAGCTAGCGGGATTTACAATGAGCAGTTCTTC. J is TRBJ2-1 and V is TRBV11-2; TRBD2 matches 9 bases. The CDR3 covers 16 residues. Germline values: CDR1 SGHAT, CDR2 FQNNGV. Unmatched junction bases numbered 14, after V lost 10 bases and J lost 4 bases.

The chain's CDR3 is CASSLGGQGGQPQHF. CDR3 DNA: TGTGCCAGCAGCTTAGGAGGGCAGGGAGGTCAGCCCCAGCATTTT. The chain couples TRBV7-6 to TRBJ1-5, with TRBD1 as a possible D gene (5 bases). The V end was cut by 1 base, the J end by 6 bases, with 13 bases between. CDR3 length equals 15 residues. CDR1 SGHVS and CDR2 FNYEAQ come from the germline V gene.

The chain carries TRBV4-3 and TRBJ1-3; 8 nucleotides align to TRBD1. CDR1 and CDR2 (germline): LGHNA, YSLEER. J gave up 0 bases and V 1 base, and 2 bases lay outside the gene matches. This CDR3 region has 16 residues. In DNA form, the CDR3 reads TGCGCCAGCAGCCAAGGGACAGGGACCTCTGGAAACACCATATATTTT. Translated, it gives CASSQGTGTSGNTIYF.

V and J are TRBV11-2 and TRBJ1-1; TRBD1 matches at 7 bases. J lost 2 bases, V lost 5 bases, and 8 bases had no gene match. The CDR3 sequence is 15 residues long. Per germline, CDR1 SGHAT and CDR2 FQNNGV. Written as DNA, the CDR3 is TGTGCCAGCAGCCGTTGGGACAGTAGCAACACTGAAGCTTTCTTT. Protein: CASSRWDSSNTEAFF.